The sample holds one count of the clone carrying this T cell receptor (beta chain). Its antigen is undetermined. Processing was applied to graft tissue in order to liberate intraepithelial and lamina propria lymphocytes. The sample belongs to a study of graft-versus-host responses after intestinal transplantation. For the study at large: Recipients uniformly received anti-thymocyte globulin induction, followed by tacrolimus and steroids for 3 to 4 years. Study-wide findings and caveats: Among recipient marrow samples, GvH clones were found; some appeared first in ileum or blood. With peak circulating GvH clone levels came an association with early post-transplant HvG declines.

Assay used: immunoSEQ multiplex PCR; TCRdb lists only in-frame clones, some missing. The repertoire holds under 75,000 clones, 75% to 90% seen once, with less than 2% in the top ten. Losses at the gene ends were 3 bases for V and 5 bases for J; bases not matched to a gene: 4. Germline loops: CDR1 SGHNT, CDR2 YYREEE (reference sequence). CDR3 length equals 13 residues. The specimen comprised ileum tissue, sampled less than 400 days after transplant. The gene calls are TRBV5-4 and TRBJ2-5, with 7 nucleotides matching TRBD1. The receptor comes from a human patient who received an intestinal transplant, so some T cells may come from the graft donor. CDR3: CASSSGQLETQYF. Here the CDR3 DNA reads TGTGCCAGCAGCTCGGGACAGCTTGAGACCCAGTACTTC.